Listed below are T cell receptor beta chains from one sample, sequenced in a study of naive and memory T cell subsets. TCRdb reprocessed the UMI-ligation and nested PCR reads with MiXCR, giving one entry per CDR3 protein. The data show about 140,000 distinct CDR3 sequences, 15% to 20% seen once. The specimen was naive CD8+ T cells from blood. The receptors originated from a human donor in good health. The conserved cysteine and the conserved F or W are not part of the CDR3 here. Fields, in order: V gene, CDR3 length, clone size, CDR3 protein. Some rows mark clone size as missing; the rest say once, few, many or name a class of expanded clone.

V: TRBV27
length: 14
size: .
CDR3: ASSTRGETSTDTQY

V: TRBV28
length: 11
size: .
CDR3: ASSLLSRQTQY

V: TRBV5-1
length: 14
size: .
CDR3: ASSLRSPQGQVEAF

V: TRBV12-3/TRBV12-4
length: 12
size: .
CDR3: ASRPTDSNQPQH

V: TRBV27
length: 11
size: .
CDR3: ASSGQGDGELF

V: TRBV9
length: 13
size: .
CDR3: ASSRAGEEDQPQH

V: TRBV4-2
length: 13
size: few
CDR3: ASSQEGQGAYEQY

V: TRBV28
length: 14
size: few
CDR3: ASSDQILGESYEQY

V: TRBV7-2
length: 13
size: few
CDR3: ASSSTSGSYNEQF

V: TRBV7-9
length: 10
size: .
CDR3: AGGGRGNTIY

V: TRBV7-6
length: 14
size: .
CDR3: ASSLRTQDPNSPLH

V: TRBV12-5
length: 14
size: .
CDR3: ASGLGGPQYQETQY

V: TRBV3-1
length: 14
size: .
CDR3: ASSQFGAGGLYEQY

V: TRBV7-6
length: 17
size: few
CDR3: ASSLGSFEVRTGANVLT

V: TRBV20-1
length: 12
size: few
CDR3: SARSGASTYEQY

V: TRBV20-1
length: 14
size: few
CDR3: SARDSINGNYNEQF

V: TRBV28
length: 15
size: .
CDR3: ASRRSLAGALFDEQF

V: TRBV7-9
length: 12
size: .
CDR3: ASSPSGRADEQY

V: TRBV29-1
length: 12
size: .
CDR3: SVETGESYNEQF

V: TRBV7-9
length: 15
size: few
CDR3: ASSPEPGLAGVNEQF

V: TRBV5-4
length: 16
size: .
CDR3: ASSPGLAGEPNTDTQY

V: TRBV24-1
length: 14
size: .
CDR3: ATSGPAGTTYNEQF

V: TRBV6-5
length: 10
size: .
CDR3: ASSQTHYEQY

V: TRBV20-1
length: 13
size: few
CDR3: SASGSGGRSLEQY

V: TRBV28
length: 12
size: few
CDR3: ASSFTVRAYEQY

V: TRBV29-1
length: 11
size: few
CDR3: SIWTGTSYEQY

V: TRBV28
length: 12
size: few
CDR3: ASSSNQRWGELF

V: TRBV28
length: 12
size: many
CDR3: ASSYWRGTGELF

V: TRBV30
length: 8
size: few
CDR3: ALTGYGYT

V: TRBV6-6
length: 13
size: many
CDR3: ASSYTLTGGDTQY

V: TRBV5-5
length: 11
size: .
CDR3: ASSPWVLPEQF

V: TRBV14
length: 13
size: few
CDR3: ASSRQGGTLYEQY

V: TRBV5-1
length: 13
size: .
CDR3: ASSFGHVDTDTQY

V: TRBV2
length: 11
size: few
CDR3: ASSELVSYEQY

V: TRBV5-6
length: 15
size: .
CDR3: ASSAMPGLEDPYEQY

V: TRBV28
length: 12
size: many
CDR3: ASTIAGWEETQY

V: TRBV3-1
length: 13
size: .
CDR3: ASSQAESSYNEQF

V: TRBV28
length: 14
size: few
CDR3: ASSRSSTGPNTEAF

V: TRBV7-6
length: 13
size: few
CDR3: ASSLTPGQQNEQF

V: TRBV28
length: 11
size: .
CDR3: VSSLREVGTQY

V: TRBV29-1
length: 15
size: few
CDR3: SAGPSGTGLSPYEQY

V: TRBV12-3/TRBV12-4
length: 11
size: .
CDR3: ASSFGLPGELF

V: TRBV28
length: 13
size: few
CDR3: ASSSLRVGQDEQY

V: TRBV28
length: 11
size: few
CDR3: ASSLYGTYEQY

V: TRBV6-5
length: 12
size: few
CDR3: ASSYSGKPYEQY

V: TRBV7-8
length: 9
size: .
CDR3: ASSFPPEAF

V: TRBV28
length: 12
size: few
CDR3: ASSFQGRREKLF

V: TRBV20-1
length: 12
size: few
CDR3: SAPITGKTDTQY

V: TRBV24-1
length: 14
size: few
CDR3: ATSDLTGSGANVLT

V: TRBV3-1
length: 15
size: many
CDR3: ASSQDPYPGGNNEQF

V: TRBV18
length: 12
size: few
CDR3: ASSEPGESYEQY

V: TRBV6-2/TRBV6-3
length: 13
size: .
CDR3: ASSPVGAQVDEQF

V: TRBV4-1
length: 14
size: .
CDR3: ASRAQLAGGEDTQY